This TCR beta chain was recovered during a study of early T cells in non-severe SARS-CoV-2 infection. Study outcomes and limitations: Sequences matched to VDJdb favored anti-spike CD8 responses, while private and CD4 specificities were missed.

From the 5' RACE reads, TCRdb called clonotypes with MiXCR, one entry per CDR3 protein. The sample has tens of thousands of distinct CDR3 sequences, less than 15% seen once; the top ten hold about 8.3%. Note on this clonotype: Its cognate antigen is unknown.

Trimming took 3 bases from V and 6 from J, leaving 27 bases between them. CDR1 is SGDLS, CDR2 YYNGEE, per germline. This CDR3 is built from 18 residues. This clonotype originated in an adult who was a healthcare worker with PCR-confirmed SARS-CoV-2 infection or an uninfected control (not recorded which). Source material: whole blood. The rearrangement uses TRBV9 and TRBJ1-2, with D possibly being TRBD1 (5 bases). The DNA of the CDR3 is TGTGCCAGCAGCGCCTATCCGGGGGGATCGAAAAAATCGAATGGCTACACCTTC. As protein: CASSAYPGGSKKSNGYTF. Together with reference TRBV9 and TRBJ1-2, the CDR3 gives the full variable domain: DSGVTQTPKHLITATGQRVTLRCSPRSGDLSVYWYQQSLDQGLQFLIQYYNGEERAKGNILERFSAQQFPDLHSELNLSSLELGDSALYFCASSAYPGGSKKSNGYTFGSGTRLTVV.